The entry below describes one T cell receptor beta chain. The antigen is not known. This entry comes from a study of monozygotic twins with cystic fibrosis. General study results and limits: Clonality was generally low (median approximately 0.0094), higher in the most severe patients.

The germline V and J ends were trimmed by 0 bases and 5 bases, with 13 bases remaining between them. This CDR3 contains 15 residues. Germline V gene sequence: CDR1 MNHEY, CDR2 SVGAGI. Produced via immunoSEQ multiplex PCR; TCRdb's table is partial and in-frame only. The sample contains tens of thousands of clones, approximately 98% of which appear only once. The sequence was obtained from a girl aged 10 to 17 with cystic fibrosis. The chain joins TRBV6-5 to TRBJ1-1; a weak D match, TRBD1 (5 bases). Source material: blood. The chain's CDR3 is CASSYSLQGATEAFF. CDR3 nucleotides: TGTGCCAGCAGTTACTCTCTCCAGGGAGCGACTGAAGCTTTCTTT.